What follows are 31 T cell receptor beta chains derived from one specimen sequenced in a study of beta chain features in type 1 diabetes. General observations from the study: Among all four CD4+ subsets, Type 1 diabetes patients had TCRB CDR3s that were moderately but significantly shorter.

Every bit of the isolated RNA underwent reverse transcription, so sequencing read expressed TCRB transcripts. Method: immunoSEQ multiplex PCR; TCRdb's copy keeps in-frame clones and lacks some. The repertoire includes around 140,000 clones, about an eighth of them detected once, and roughly 1.4% sits in the top ten. No antigen is known for these receptors. The sample taken for sequencing was central memory CD4+ T cells from blood. These receptors were collected from a young man with type 1 diabetes.

This clone was counted a few times. V is TRBV7-2 and J is TRBJ2-7; a possible D gene is TRBD2 (5 bases). CDR3 size: 14 residues. Germline-derived CDR1 and CDR2 are SGHTA and FQGNSA. V was pared by 5 bases and J by 3 bases, with 14 bases between. In DNA, the CDR3 is TGTGCCAGCAGCAACGCCGGGGATATCTACGAGCAGTACTTC. Translation gives CASSNAGDIYEQYF.

The gene calls are TRBV6-5 and TRBJ1-4; perhaps TRBD1 as D (6 bases). This CDR3 spans 14 amino acids. The germline V and J ends were trimmed by 6 bases and 8 bases, with 16 bases remaining between them. Looked up from germline, CDR1 is MNHEY and CDR2 is SVGAGI. The CDR3 coding sequence is TGTGCCAGCAGGCCAGGGGTTGAGCGCGAAAAACTGTTTTTT. As protein: CASRPGVEREKLFF.

This clone was recorded a few times. This chain links TRBV2 with TRBJ2-4; no clear D. This CDR3 has 15 residues. From germline, CDR1 is SNHLY and CDR2 FYNNEI. With 6 bases removed from V and 0 bases from J, the gap between germline ends came to 12 bases. The CDR3 bases are TGTGCCAGCAGCAAAGGTGCTTTAGCCAAAAACATTCAGTACTTC. This translates into CASSKGALAKNIQYF. Variable domain in full (rest from reference TRBV2 and TRBJ2-4): EPEVTQTPSHQVTQMGQEVILRCVPISNHLYFYWYRQILGQKVEFLVSFYNNEISEKSEIFDDQFSVERPDGSNFTLKIRSTKLEDSAMYFCASSKGALAKNIQYFGAGTRLSVL.

V is TRBV9 and J is TRBJ1-1, with no clear D. The CDR3 runs 15 residues. Germline loops: CDR1 SGDLS, CDR2 YYNGEE. Trimming took off 0 bases at V and 1 base at J, with 10 bases between the two ends. The CDR3 loop is CASSVEVNTNTEAFF. The CDR3 nucleotides are TGTGCCAGCAGCGTAGAGGTCAATACGAACACTGAAGCTTTCTTT.

The J gene is TRBJ2-7, the V gene TRBV6-4; TRBD1 agrees at 9 bases. J lost 6 bases, V lost 3 bases, and 3 bases had no gene match. Looked up from germline, CDR1 is MRHNA and CDR2 is SNTAGT. The CDR3 is 13 residues long. The CDR3 DNA is TGTGCCAGCAGTGAGGGACAGGGAGGCGAGCAGTACTTC. Protein: CASSEGQGGEQYF.

This chain connects TRBV7-2 to TRBJ1-5, with TRBD1 matching over 7 bases. Trimming took 3 bases from V and 7 from J; bases not matched to a gene: 6. The germline CDR1 and CDR2 sequences are SGHTA and FQGNSA. The CDR3 is 14 residues long. CDR3 nucleotides: TGTGCCAGCAGCTTCGGGACAGACGGACAGCCCCAGCATTTT. Amino acids: CASSFGTDGQPQHF.

The sample holds a few counts of this clone. The chain carries TRBV10-3 and TRBJ1-1; D gene uncertain. The CDR3 spans 14 residues. Trimming stripped 7 bases from V and 0 bases from J, with 12 bases between. Germline-derived CDR1 and CDR2 are ENHRY and SYGVKD. CDR3 in amino acids: CAIIFPQVNTEAFF. In DNA form, the CDR3 reads TGTGCCATCATTTTTCCTCAGGTGAACACTGAAGCTTTCTTT.

The V and J genes are TRBV9 and TRBJ2-3; the D call may be TRBD1 or TRBD2 (6 bases each). With 3 bases removed from V and 4 bases from J, the gap between germline ends came to 12 bases. The CDR3 has 14 amino acids. Germline-derived CDR1 and CDR2 are SGDLS and YYNGEE. Here the CDR3 DNA reads TGTGCCAGCAGCGGGGGGCGCGGGGCAGATACGCAGTATTTT. It translates to CASSGGRGADTQYF.

V and J are TRBV29-1 and TRBJ1-1, with a tentative D call TRBD1 (6 bases). V lost 7 bases to trimming and J lost 3 bases, with 18 bases between them. CDR3 size: 14 residues. Germline CDR1 and CDR2: SQVTM and ANQGSEA. CDR3 residues: CSALPWTDDTEAFF. The CDR3 nucleotides are TGCAGCGCTCTACCGTGGACAGATGACACTGAAGCTTTCTTT.

This clone was seen a handful of times. V gene TRBV7-9 combines with J gene TRBJ2-4; D unresolved. CDR3 length: 16 amino acids. V was pared by 5 bases and J by 1 base, with 15 bases between. CDR1 is SEHNR, CDR2 FQNEAQ, per germline (reference sequence). CDR3 residues: CASSIDRTLAKNIQYF. CDR3 DNA: TGTGCCAGCAGCATAGATCGGACCCTCGCCAAAAACATTCAGTACTTC.

This clone was detected once. The rearrangement uses TRBV25-1 and TRBJ1-3; 9 bases align to TRBD1. After removal of 6 bases from V and 1 base from J, the junction contained 1 base not matched to a gene. The germline V gene has CDR1 MGHDK and CDR2 SYGVNS. This CDR3 is built from 14 residues. The CDR3 region is CASRGQGSGNTIYF. In DNA, the CDR3 is TGTGCCAGCAGAGGACAGGGGTCTGGAAACACCATATATTTT.

This clone occurred a few times. CDR3 nucleotides: TGTGCCAGCAGTGGGACAGGGAAAGTGAACTATGGCTACACCTTC. Encoded protein: CASSGTGKVNYGYTF. The genes are TRBV25-1 and TRBJ1-2; 8 nucleotides align to TRBD1. The CDR3 spans 15 residues. Germline lookup yields CDR1 MGHDK and CDR2 SYGVNS. V shed 4 bases, J shed 2 bases, and the junction held 6 bases outside the gene matches.

This chain joins TRBV2 and TRBJ2-7; D is perhaps TRBD1 or TRBD2 (5 bases each). The V end lost 6 bases, the J end lost 2 bases, and 14 bases lay between the germline ends. The CDR3 covers 14 residues. Germline V gene data show CDR1 as SNHLY and CDR2 as FYNNEI. The CDR3 bases are TGTGCCAGCAGCCCCAGGGACCAGCCCTACGAGCAGTACTTC. Translation: CASSPRDQPYEQYF.

The chain couples TRBV4-2 to TRBJ1-1, with a weak D call TRBD1 (6 bases). Trimming cost V 4 bases and J 6 bases, with 15 bases left between them. The CDR3 is 14 residues long. Germline assignment: CDR1 LGHNA and CDR2 YNFKEQ. The CDR3 is CASSLTGTHAEAFF. CDR3 coding DNA: TGTGCCAGCAGCCTAACAGGGACCCACGCTGAAGCTTTCTTT.

The rearrangement links TRBV15 to TRBJ1-1, with 8 bases matching TRBD1. Per the germline V gene, CDR1 is LNHNV and CDR2 is YYDKDF (reference sequence). The V and J ends lost 3 bases and 4 bases, in that order; junction bases with no gene match: 4. The CDR3 sequence is 14 residues long. CDR3 bases: TGTGCCACCAGCAGGGGACAGGTGATCACTGAAGCTTTCTTT. It yields the protein CATSRGQVITEAFF. Drawing the rest from reference TRBV15 and TRBJ1-1, the complete variable domain is DAMVIQNPRYQVTQFGKPVTLSCSQTLNHNVMYWYQQKSSQAPKLLFHYYDKDFNNEADTPDNFQSRRPNTSFCFLDIRSPGLGDTAMYLCATSRGQVITEAFFGQGTRLTVV.

The rearrangement uses TRBV7-9 and TRBJ1-2, with TRBD1 as a possible D gene (5 bases). This CDR3 has 13 amino acids. Trimming shortened V by 5 bases and J by 1 base, and 8 bases separated the two germline ends. Germline lookup yields CDR1 SEHNR and CDR2 FQNEAQ (reference sequence). The CDR3 spells CASSPTDNYGYTF. The CDR3 coding sequence is TGTGCCAGCAGCCCGACAGATAACTATGGCTACACCTTC.

This clone was seen a handful of times. V usage is TRBV7-6 and J usage is TRBJ2-3, with TRBD2 as a possible D gene (7 bases). This CDR3 is built from 14 residues. Between the trimmed V and J ends, which lost 7 bases and 4 bases, there was a span of 15 bases. The V gene's germline CDR1 is SGHVS and CDR2 FNYEAQ. CDR3 DNA: TGTGCCAGCACCCTGGGGGGGCGTTCAGATACGCAGTATTTT. Amino acid sequence: CASTLGGRSDTQYF.

This clone has a handful of counts. This chain joins TRBV7-2 and TRBJ1-1; possibly TRBD1 for D (5 bases). This CDR3 spans 14 amino acids. Trimming left V 5 bases short and J 0 bases short, with 10 bases between. Per the germline V gene, CDR1 is SGHTA and CDR2 is FQGNSA. The CDR3 spells CASSRPGLNTEAFF. As DNA, the CDR3 is TGTGCCAGCAGCCGTCCGGGGCTGAACACTGAAGCTTTCTTT.

The chain carries TRBV28 and TRBJ2-5; 7 nucleotides line up with TRBD1. Germline CDR1 is MDHEN and CDR2 is SYDVKM. Trimming took 10 bases from V and 1 from J; bases not matched to a gene: 6. The CDR3 is 13 amino acids. CDR3: CATRTGFQETQYF. DNA of the CDR3: TGTGCCACCCGGACAGGATTCCAAGAGACCCAGTACTTC.

A few counts support this clone. This chain joins TRBV12-5 and TRBJ2-6, with D tentatively TRBD1 or TRBD2 (6 bases each). Germline V gives CDR1 LGHNT, CDR2 FRNRAP. There are 16 residues in the CDR3. Trimming shortened V by 7 bases and J by 2 bases, and 15 bases separated the two germline ends. This chain's CDR3 is CASAPGGGPGANVLTF. As DNA, the CDR3 is TGTGCTAGTGCCCCCGGGGGCGGCCCTGGGGCCAACGTCCTGACTTTC.

This clone was observed many times. V is TRBV29-1 and J is TRBJ2-1; a weak D match, TRBD2 (7 bases). Between the trimmed V and J ends, which lost 1 base and 9 bases, there was a span of 10 bases. Per the germline V gene, CDR1 is SQVTM and CDR2 is ANQGSEA. The CDR3 runs to 12 residues. This CDR3 is CSVEGGGTEQFF. The CDR3 nucleotides are TGCAGCGTTGAAGGGGGGGGCACTGAGCAGTTCTTC.

The rearrangement links TRBV28 to TRBJ2-3; D is undetermined. This CDR3 has 12 residues. V lost 3 bases and J 5 bases, leaving 6 bases between the germline ends. Germline V gene sequence: CDR1 MDHEN, CDR2 SYDVKM. The CDR3 nucleotides are TGTGCCAGCAGTTTCTCCCGAGATACGCAGTATTTT. It specifies CASSFSRDTQYF.

The chain couples TRBV30 to TRBJ2-7; D is possibly TRBD1 (6 bases). Trimming took 0 bases from V and 7 from J, leaving 16 bases between them. The CDR3 extends over 14 amino acids. Per germline, CDR1 GTSNPN and CDR2 SVGIG (reference sequence). As DNA, the CDR3 is TGTGCCTGGAGTGTCGCAGGGGCCCAAGGGGAGCAGTACTTC. It codes for CAWSVAGAQGEQYF.

In this sample, this clone turned up a few times. The chain is built from TRBV5-1 and TRBJ1-5, with D possibly TRBD1 on 5 matching bases. Germline V gene data show CDR1 as SGHRS and CDR2 as YFSETQ. The CDR3 sequence is 14 residues long. The V end lost 2 bases, the J end lost 6 bases, and 12 bases lay between the germline ends. CDR3 DNA: TGCGCCAGCAGCTTAGGGGCAGAAACTCAGCCCCAGCATTTT. Its translation is CASSLGAETQPQHF.

This clone was counted between two and nine times. CDR3 in DNA: TGTGCCTGGAGTGTCGGTAGGGTCTATGGCTACACCTTC. Translating it yields CAWSVGRVYGYTF. V gene TRBV30 combines with J gene TRBJ1-2; D remains ambiguous. Germline assignment: CDR1 GTSNPN and CDR2 SVGIG (reference sequence). The CDR3 has 13 amino acids. Trimming removed 0 bases from V and 4 bases from J, with 9 bases in between.

This clone has just a few counts. This specimen includes other DNA sequences encoding the same CDR3. The V and J genes are TRBV30 and TRBJ2-3; 7 bases fit TRBD1. Germline CDR1 is GTSNPN and CDR2 is SVGIG (reference sequence). The CDR3 runs 15 residues. V shed 0 bases, J shed 2 bases, and the junction held 5 bases outside the gene matches. The CDR3 here is CAWSVGDSDTDTQYF. CDR3 DNA sequence: TGTGCCTGGAGTGTTGGGGACAGCGACACAGATACGCAGTATTTT.

Comments on this clone: A much larger clone differs from this one at a single base, so this may be a read error. The rearrangement links TRBV5-8 to TRBJ1-2, with D unclear. From germline, CDR1 is SGHTS and CDR2 YDEGEE. This CDR3 is 12 amino acids long. V was cut by 4 bases and J by 0 bases, with 4 bases left in between. CDR3 sequence reads: CASSRPNYGYTF. The CDR3 nucleotides are TGTGCCAGCAGCCGACCTAACTATGGCTACACCTTC.

The chain couples TRBV18 to TRBJ2-1; D is unresolved. Germline V gene data show CDR1 as KGHSH and CDR2 as LQKENI. The CDR3 extends over 12 amino acids. The germline V and J ends were trimmed by 0 bases and 6 bases, with 3 bases remaining between them. The CDR3 coding sequence is TGTGCCAGCTCACCACCCCTCAATGAGCAGTTCTTC. It codes for CASSPPLNEQFF.

In its sample, this clone was seen many times. The V and J genes are TRBV7-8 and TRBJ2-7, with no clear D. The germline V gene has CDR1 SGHVS and CDR2 FQNEAQ. The V and J ends lost 6 bases and 2 bases respectively, with 11 bases between them. The CDR3 sequence is 13 residues long. The CDR3 region is CASSLSETYEQYF. DNA of the CDR3: TGTGCCAGCAGTCTATCTGAAACCTACGAGCAGTACTTC.

This chain uses TRBV14 with TRBJ2-7; D is possibly TRBD2 (6 bases). V was pared by 4 bases and J by 4 bases, with 17 bases between. Germline lookup yields CDR1 SGHDN and CDR2 FVKESK. This CDR3 has 15 residues. In DNA, the CDR3 is TGTGCCAGCAGCCGAGCCTCCCGACGGGAGTACGAGCAGTACTTC. Its translation: CASSRASRREYEQYF.

The sample holds a few counts of this clone. The chain links TRBV6-1 to TRBJ2-1, with D tentatively TRBD2 (5 bases). V lost 0 bases and J 8 bases, leaving 11 bases between the germline ends. The germline V gene encodes CDR1 MNHNS and CDR2 SASEGT. This CDR3 contains 14 residues. Written as DNA, the CDR3 is TGTGCCAGCAGTGAAGCAGCTAGCTGGGATGAGCAGTTCTTC. Residues: CASSEAASWDEQFF.